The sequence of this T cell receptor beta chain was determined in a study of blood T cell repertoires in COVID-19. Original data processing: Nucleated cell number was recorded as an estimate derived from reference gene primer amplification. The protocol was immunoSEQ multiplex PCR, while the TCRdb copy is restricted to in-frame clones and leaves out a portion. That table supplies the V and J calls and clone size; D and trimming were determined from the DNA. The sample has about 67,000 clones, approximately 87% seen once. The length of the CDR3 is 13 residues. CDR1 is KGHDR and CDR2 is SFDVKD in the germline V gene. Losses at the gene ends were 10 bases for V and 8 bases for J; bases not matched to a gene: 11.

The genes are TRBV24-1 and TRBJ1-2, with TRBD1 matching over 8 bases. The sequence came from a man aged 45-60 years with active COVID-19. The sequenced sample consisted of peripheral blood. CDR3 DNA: TGTGCCACGAGGGACAGGTTAGGACGGGGCTACACCTTC. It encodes CATRDRLGRGYTF.